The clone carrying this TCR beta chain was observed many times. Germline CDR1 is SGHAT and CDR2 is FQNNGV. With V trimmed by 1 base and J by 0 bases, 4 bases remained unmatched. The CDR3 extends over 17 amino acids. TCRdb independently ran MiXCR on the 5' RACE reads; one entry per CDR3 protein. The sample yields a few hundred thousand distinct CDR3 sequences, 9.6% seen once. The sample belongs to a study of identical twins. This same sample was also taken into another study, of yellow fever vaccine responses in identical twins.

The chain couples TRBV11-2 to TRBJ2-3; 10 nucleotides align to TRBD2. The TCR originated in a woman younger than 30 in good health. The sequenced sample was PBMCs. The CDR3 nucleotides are TGTGCCAGCAGCTTAGGGACTAGCGGCCCAAGCACAGATACGCAGTATTTT. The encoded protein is CASSLGTSGPSTDTQYF.